The source of this TCR beta chain is a study of blood T cells in healthy people across ages (dated by TCRdb to between 2015 and 2016). In terms of the full investigation: Template switching captured roughly one uniquely barcoded TCR beta cDNA molecule per two T cells in model experiments. For two donors (one aged 18 to 30 and one aged 80 or older), the study analyzed two additional independent replicas of 1 million unique cDNA reads from the same blood draw. The study measured age-related changes in TCR beta repertoire diversity using deep sequencing normalized with unique cDNA molecular identifiers. To avoid experimental bias, donors of different ages were randomly spread across the sequencing lanes. The donors were divided into four age groups: young (average approximately 15 years), middle-aged (approximately 42), aged (around 67) and long-lived (around 87). Here is what the overall study found, with its caveats: A strong correlation was found between observed TCR beta diversity and the percentage of naive T cells measured by flow cytometry. Compared with the aged group, more naive CD4+ T cells, fewer expanded clones and increased TCR diversity were shown by the long-lived group, suggesting age selection. Total diversity estimates from one million sequenced T cells were considered lower bounds and underestimates. Because donor CMV infection status was unknown, age-related changes in expanded clonotypes were potentially confounded. Because profiling used bulk unsorted PBMCs, naive and antigen-experienced compartments could not be compared conclusively. Observed TCR beta diversity per million T cells fell roughly linearly with age, and a significant reduction was already apparent by age roughly 40.

On this clonotype itself: Its cognate antigen has yet to be identified. There are no base qualities to consult, and no much larger clone falls within one base.

There are 14 amino acids in the CDR3, from cysteine to phenylalanine inclusive. CDR3 DNA only is kept here, 42 bases in frame from base 1. The CDR1 and CDR2 encoded by the germline V gene (reference sequence) are DFQATT and SNEGSKA. A distance of 12 bases separates the germline ends of V and J, which lose 4 bases and 1 base respectively. Library generation was performed with 5' RACE. Sequencing used an Illumina HiSeq 2500. The second PCR ran for about 6 to 11 cycles and used a J-beta primer mix along with a sample-barcoded 5' primer. A unique molecular identifier was introduced onto each TCR beta cDNA molecule by a template-switch 5' adaptor carrying 12 random nucleotides. Each sample yielded at least 2.5 million CDR3-containing paired-end reads. All of the RNA was converted into first-strand cDNA using the Mint cDNA synthesis kit, with a TRBC-specific oligonucleotide serving as the primer. All cDNA was treated with uracil-DNA glycosylase and then went through a first 18-cycle PCR with the universal primers M1SS and BC2_uni_R. In the paper's pipeline: For normalization, 1 million high-quality reads, each with a distinct molecular identifier, were randomly selected from each sample. Reads sharing molecular identifiers were discarded rather than binned into consensus sequences. MiTCR, with a Q25 quality threshold and the strictest error-elimination algorithm, was used for CDR3 identification, clonotype clustering and error correction. A nonparametric unseen species model with Euler transformation was used to estimate a lower bound on total TCR beta diversity. Using fastp trimming at Q25 and MiXCR clonotype assembly, TCRdb reanalyzed the public sequencing data and kept in-frame beta chains. Every CDR3 protein is listed once, alongside the most common genes and DNA of its rows. For this entry, the V and J calls and clone size follow TCRdb and not the study's own pipeline. The table for this sample lists about 1.8 million distinct CDR3 sequences; about 50% of them were counted only once. Around 2.1% of the sample goes to the ten largest clones.

The donors were 40 or so Caucasian individuals from Russia, aged roughly 6 to 100 years, who were systemically healthy. Each donor gave 8 to 10 milliliters of peripheral blood, drawn into EDTA-treated Vacutainer tubes. Ficoll-Paque density-gradient centrifugation was used to isolate PBMCs, with at least 7 million obtained per sample. Total RNA was extracted from PBMCs with Trizol reagent, with at least 5.5 micrograms obtained per sample. For every donor, flow cytometry on a PBMC aliquot measured the percentage of naive CD45RAhigh/CD27high T cells. Input material: blood. Rearrangement joined TRBV20-1 to TRBJ2-3; TRBD1 is a weak D gene call, 6 bases matching. This clonotype was sampled from a woman aged 40 to 50 in good health. The DNA sequence reads TGCAGTGCTACACAGGGTAGGGGCACAGATACGCAGTATTTT. Translation gives CSATQGRGTDTQYF.